This T cell receptor beta chain derives from a study of blood T cell repertoires in COVID-19. Overall study context: Donors in the United States, Italy and Spain gave samples during acute or convalescent COVID-19. In each case, the material was cDNA or gDNA derived from T cells, B-cell-depleted T cells, or PBMCs.

With 6 bases clipped from V and 7 bases from J, the junction kept 8 bases outside the gene matches. The CDR3 contains 13 residues. Germline V gene data show CDR1 as MNHNS and CDR2 as SASEGT. Per the study methods: Using reference gene primer amplification, nucleated cell counts were estimated. TCRdb's copy holds only in-frame clones and misses some; the assay was immunoSEQ multiplex PCR. V, J and clone size reflect that table, while D and trimming were determined from the DNA. The table shows approximately 300,000 clones, with about 89% occurring only once. The sequenced sample was peripheral blood. The TCR comes from a man between 18 and 29 years old who had recovered from COVID-19. This chain uses TRBV6-1 with TRBJ2-7; TRBD2 agrees at 8 bases. Here the CDR3 reads CASRPGGPGEQYF. CDR3 bases: TGTGCCAGCAGACCGGGGGGGCCGGGGGAGCAGTACTTC.